Sequencing of this T cell receptor beta chain was carried out in a study of cytomegalovirus exposure and HLA in healthy donors. Healthy bone marrow donors made up the donor group. PCR primers comprised 60 Vbeta and 13 Jbeta primers. The data were produced by immunoSEQ multiplex PCR, yet TCRdb's version contains in-frame clones alone and is incomplete. The sample records approximately 150,000 clones, 55% to 85% being singletons. Study-level points and caveats: The majority of CMV-associated TCR beta chains were reported as apparently HLA-restricted in a later analysis. Accurate prediction of most subjects' HLA-A and HLA-B alleles from TCR beta sequences was reported.

With regard to this clone: Its antigen is undetermined.

The CDR3 totals 13 residues. Trimming took 5 bases from V and 4 from J, leaving 11 bases between them. Germline V gene data show CDR1 as MRHNA and CDR2 as SNTAGT. This TCR was recovered from a man aged 40-50 years in good health and CMV-seronegative. This chain joins TRBV6-4 and TRBJ1-1; D gene uncertain. The sequenced sample was PBMCs. The CDR3 is CASSMETGTEAFF. The CDR3 DNA follows: TGTGCCAGCAGTATGGAGACGGGCACTGAAGCTTTCTTT.